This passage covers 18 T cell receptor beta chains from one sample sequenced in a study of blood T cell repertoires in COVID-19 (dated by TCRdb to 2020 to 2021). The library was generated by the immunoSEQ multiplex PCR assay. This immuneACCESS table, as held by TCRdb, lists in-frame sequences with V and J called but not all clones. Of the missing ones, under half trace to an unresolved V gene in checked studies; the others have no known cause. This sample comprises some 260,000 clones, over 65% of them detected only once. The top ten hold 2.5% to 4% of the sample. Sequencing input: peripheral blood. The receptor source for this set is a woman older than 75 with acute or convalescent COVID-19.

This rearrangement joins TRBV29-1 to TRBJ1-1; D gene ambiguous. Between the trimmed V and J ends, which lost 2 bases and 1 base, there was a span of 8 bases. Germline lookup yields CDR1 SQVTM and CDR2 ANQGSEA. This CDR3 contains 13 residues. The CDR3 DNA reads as TGCAGCGTTGAACGGGAGAGGAACACTGAAGCTTTCTTT. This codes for CSVERERNTEAFF.

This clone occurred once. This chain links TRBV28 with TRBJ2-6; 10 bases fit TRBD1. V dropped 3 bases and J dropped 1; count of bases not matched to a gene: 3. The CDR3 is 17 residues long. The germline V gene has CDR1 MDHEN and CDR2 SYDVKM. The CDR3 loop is CASSLDRGGSGANVLTF. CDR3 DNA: TGTGCCAGCAGTTTGGACAGGGGGGGTTCTGGGGCCAACGTCCTGACTTTC.

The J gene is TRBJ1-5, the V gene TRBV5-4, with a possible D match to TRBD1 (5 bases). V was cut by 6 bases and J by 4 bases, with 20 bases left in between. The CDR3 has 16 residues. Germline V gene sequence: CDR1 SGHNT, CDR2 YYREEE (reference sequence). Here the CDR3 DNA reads TGTGCCAGCATTGATCCCGCGGGGGTGAGGAATCAGCCCCAGCATTTT. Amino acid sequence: CASIDPAGVRNQPQHF.

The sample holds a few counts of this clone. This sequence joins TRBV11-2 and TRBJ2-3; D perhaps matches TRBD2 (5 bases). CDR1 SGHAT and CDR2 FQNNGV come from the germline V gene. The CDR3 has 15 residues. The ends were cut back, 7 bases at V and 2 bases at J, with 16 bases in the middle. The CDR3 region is CASTQFRGHTDTQYF. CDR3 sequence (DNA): TGTGCCAGCACCCAGTTCCGGGGTCACACAGATACGCAGTATTTT. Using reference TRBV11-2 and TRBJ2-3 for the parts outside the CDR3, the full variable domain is EAGVAQSPRYKIIEKRQSVAFWCNPISGHATLYWYQQILGQGPKLLIQFQNNGVVDDSQLPKDRFSAERLKGVDSTLKIQPAKLEDSAVYLCASTQFRGHTDTQYFGPGTRLTVL.

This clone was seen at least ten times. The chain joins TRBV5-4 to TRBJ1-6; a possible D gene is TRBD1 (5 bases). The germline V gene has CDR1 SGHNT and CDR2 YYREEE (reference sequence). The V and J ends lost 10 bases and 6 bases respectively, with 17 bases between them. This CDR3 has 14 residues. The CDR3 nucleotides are TGTGCCTACACGGACGGGGGGGGTAATTCACCCCTCCACTTT. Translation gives CAYTDGGGNSPLHF.

This chain's CDR3 is CASSPTGSGNTIYF. CDR3 bases: TGTGCCAGCAGCCCGACAGGTAGTGGAAACACCATATATTTT. The V call is TRBV4-2, the J call TRBJ1-3; D may be TRBD1 (6 bases). This CDR3 region has 14 residues. The V gene's germline CDR1 is LGHNA and CDR2 YNFKEQ. Between the trimmed V and J ends, which lost 4 bases and 3 bases, there was a span of 10 bases.

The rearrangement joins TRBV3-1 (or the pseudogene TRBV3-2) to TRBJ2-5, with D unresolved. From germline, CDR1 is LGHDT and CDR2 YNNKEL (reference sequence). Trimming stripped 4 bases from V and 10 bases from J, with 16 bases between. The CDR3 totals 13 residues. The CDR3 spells CASSRDNTRGQYF. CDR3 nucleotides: TGTGCCAGCAGCCGAGACAACACAAGAGGCCAGTACTTC.

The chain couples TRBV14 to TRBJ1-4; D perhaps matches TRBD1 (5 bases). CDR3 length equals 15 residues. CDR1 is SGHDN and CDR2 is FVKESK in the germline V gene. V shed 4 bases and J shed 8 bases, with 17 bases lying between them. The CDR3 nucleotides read TGTGCCAGCAGCCCCTGGGGGAGGGGTCAGGAAAAACTGTTTTTT. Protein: CASSPWGRGQEKLFF.

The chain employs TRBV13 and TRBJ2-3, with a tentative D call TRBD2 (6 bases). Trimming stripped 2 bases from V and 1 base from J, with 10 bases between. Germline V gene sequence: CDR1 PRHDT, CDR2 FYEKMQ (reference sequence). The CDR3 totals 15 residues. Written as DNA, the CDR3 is TGTGCCAGCAGCTTAAGCGGGTTCCGCACAGATACGCAGTATTTT. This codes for CASSLSGFRTDTQYF.

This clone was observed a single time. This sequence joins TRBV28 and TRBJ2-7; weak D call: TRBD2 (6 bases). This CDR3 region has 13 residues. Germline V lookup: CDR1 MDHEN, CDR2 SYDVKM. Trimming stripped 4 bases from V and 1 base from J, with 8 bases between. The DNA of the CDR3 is TGTGCCAGCAGTTCGGGACTTTCCTACGAGCAGTACTTC. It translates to CASSSGLSYEQYF. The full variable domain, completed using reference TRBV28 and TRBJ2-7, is DVKVTQSSRYLVKRTGEKVFLECVQDMDHENMFWYRQDPGLGLRLIYFSYDVKMKEKGDIPEGYSVSREKKERFSLILESASTNQTSMYLCASSSGLSYEQYFGPGTRLTVT.

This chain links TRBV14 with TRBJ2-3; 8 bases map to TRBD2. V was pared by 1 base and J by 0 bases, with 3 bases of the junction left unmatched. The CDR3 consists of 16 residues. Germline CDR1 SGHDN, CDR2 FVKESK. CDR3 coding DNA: TGTGCCAGCAGCCAAGGTAGCGGGATTAGCACAGATACGCAGTATTTT. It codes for CASSQGSGISTDTQYF.

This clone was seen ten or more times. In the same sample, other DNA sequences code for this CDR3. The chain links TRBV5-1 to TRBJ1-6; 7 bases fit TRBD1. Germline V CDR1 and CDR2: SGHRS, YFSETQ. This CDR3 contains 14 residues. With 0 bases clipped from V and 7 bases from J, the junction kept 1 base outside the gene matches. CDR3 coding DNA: TGCGCCAGCAGCTTGGGAGGGGGCAATTCACCCCTCCACTTT. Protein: CASSLGGGNSPLHF. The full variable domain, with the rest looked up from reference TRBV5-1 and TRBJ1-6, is KAGVTQTPRYLIKTRGQQVTLSCSPISGHRSVSWYQQTPGQGLQFLFEYFSETQRNKGNFPGRFSGRQFSNSRSEMNVSTLELGDSALYLCASSLGGGNSPLHFGNGTRLTVT.

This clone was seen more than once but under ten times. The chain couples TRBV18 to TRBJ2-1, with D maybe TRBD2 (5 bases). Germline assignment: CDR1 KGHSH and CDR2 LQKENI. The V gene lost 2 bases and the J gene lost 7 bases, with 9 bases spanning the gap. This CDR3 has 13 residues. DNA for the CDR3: TGTGCCAGCTCACCAAGGGAGTCGAATGAGCAGTTCTTC. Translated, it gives CASSPRESNEQFF.

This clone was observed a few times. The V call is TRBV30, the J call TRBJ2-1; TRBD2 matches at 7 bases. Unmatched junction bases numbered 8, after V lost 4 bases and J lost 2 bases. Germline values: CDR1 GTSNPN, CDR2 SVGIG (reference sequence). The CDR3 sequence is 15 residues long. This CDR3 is CAWISRGSPYNEQFF. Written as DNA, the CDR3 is TGTGCCTGGATAAGTCGCGGGAGTCCCTACAATGAGCAGTTCTTC.

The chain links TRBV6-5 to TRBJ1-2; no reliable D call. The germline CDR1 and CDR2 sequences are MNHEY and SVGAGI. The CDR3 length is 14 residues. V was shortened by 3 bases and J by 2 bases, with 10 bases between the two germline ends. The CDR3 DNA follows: TGTGCCAGCAGTTATAAGGCGGGGAACTATGGCTACACCTTC. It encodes CASSYKAGNYGYTF.

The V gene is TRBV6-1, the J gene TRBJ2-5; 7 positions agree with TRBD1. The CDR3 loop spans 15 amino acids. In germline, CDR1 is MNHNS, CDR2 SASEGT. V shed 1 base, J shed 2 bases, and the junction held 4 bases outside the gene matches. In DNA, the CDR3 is TGTGCCAGCAGTGAAGGTCCGGACAGGCAAGAGACCCAGTACTTC. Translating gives CASSEGPDRQETQYF.

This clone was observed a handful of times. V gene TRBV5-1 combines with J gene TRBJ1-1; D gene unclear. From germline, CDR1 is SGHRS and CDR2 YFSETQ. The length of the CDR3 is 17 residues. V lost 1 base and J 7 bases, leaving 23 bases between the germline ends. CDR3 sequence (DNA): TGCGCCAGCAGCTTGATATTTAGTTCGTATCGAGGTTATGAAGCTTTCTTT. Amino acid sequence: CASSLIFSSYRGYEAFF.

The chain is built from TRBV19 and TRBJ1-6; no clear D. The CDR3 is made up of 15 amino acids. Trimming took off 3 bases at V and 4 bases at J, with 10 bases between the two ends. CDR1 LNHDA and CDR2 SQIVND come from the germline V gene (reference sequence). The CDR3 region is CASSIRGTYNSPLHF. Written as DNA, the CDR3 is TGTGCCAGTAGTATCCGGGGAACTTATAATTCACCCCTCCACTTT.